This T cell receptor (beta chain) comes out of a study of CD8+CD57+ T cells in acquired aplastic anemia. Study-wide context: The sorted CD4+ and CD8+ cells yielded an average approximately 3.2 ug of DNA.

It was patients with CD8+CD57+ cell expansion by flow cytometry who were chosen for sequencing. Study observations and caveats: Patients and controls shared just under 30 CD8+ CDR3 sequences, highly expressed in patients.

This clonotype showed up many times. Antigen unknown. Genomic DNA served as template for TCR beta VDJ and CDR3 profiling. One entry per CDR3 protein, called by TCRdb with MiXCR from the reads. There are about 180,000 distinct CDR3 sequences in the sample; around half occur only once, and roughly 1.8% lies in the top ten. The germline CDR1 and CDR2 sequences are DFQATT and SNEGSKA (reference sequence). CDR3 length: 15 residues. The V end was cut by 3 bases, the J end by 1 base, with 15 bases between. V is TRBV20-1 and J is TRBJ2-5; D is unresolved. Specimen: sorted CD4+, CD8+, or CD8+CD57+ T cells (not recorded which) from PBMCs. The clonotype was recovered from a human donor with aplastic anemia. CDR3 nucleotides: TGCAGTGCTAGTATGCCCGGACGCTTCCAAGAGACCCAGTACTTC. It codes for CSASMPGRFQETQYF.